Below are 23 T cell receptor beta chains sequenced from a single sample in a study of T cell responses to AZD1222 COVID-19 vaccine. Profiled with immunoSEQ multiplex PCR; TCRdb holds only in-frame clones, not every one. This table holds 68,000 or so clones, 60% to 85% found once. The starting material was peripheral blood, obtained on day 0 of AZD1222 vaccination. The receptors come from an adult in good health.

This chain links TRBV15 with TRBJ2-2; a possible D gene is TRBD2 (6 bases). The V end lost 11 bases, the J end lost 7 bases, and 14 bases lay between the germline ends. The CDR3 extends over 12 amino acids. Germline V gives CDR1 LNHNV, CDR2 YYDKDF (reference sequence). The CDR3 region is CAGGTWDGELFF. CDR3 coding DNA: TGTGCCGGCGGGACGTGGGACGGGGAGCTGTTTTTT.

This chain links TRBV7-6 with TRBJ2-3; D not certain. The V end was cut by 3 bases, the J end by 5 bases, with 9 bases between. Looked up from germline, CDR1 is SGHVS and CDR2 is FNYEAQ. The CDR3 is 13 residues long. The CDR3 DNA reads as TGTGCCAGCAGCTTGGGGAATAGAGATACGCAGTATTTT. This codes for CASSLGNRDTQYF. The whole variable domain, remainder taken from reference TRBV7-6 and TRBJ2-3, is GAGVSQSPRYKVTKRGQDVALRCDPISGHVSLYWYRQALGQGPEFLTYFNYEAQQDKSGLPNDRFSAERPEGSISTLTIQRTEQRDSAMYRCASSLGNRDTQYFGPGTRLTVL.

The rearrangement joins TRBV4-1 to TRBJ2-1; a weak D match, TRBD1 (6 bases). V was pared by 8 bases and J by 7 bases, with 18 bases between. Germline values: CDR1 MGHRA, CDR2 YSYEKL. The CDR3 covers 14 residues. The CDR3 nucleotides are TGCGCCAGCCTGGCAGGGGAGAGGGGGAATGAGCAGTTCTTC. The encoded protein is CASLAGERGNEQFF.

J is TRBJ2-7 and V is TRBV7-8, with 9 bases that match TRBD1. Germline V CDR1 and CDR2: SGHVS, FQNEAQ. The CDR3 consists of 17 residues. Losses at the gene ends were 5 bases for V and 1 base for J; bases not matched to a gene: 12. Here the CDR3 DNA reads TGTGCCAGCAGCGCGGCTAGACAGGGGGGTAAATCCTACGAGCAGTACTTC. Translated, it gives CASSAARQGGKSYEQYF.

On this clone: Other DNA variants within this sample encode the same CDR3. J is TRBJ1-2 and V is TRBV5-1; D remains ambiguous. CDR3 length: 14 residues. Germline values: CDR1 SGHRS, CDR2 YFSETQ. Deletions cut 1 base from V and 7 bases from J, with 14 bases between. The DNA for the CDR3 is TGCGCCAGCAGCTTGTACGGTCAGTCATCTGGCTACACCTTC. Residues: CASSLYGQSSGYTF.

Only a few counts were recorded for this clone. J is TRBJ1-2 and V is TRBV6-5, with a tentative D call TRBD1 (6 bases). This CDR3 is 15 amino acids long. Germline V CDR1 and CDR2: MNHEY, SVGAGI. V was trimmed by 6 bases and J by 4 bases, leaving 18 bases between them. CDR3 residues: CASSRERGAVYGYTF. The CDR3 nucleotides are TGTGCCAGCAGCCGCGAGCGGGGGGCAGTCTATGGCTACACCTTC.

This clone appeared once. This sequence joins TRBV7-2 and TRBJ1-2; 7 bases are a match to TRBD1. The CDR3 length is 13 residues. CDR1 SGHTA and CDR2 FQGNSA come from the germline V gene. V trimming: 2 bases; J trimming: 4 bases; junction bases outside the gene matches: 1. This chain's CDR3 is CASSLRDSYGYTF. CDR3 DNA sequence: TGTGCCAGCAGCTTAAGGGACAGCTATGGCTACACCTTC.

The DNA of the CDR3 is TGTGCCTGGAGTCCTCCCCCGAAGTGGCCGGCATTCGGGAACTATGGCTACACCTTC. This sequence encodes CAWSPPPKWPAFGNYGYTF. This sequence joins TRBV30 and TRBJ1-2; D is ambiguous. Trimming stripped 2 bases from V and 2 bases from J, with 27 bases between. CDR3 length: 19 amino acids. The germline gives CDR1 GTSNPN, CDR2 SVGIG (reference sequence).

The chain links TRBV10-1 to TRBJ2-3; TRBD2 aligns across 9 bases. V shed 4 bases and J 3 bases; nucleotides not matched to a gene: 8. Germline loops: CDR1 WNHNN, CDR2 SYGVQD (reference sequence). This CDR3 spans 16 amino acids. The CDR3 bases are TGCGCCAGCAGTGTCCTAAGCGGGGGGAAAACAGATACGCAGTATTTT. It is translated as CASSVLSGGKTDTQYF.

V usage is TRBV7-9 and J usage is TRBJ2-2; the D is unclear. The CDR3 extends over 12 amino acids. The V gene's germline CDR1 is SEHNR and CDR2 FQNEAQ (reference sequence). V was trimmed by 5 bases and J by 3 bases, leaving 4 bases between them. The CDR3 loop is CASSGYTGELFF. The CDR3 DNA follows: TGTGCCAGCAGCGGATACACCGGGGAGCTGTTTTTT. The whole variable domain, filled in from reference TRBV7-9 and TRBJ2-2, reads DTGVSQNPRHKITKRGQNVTFRCDPISEHNRLYWYRQTLGQGPEFLTYFQNEAQLEKSRLLSDRFSAERPKGSFSTLEIQRTEQGDSAMYLCASSGYTGELFFGEGSRLTVL.

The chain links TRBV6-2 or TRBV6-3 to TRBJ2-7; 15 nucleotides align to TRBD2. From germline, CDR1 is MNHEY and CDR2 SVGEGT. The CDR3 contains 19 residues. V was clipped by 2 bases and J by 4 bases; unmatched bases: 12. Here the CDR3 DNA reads TGTGCCAGCAGTTACACGGTGAAAGGACTAGCGGGGGGGAAATACGAGCAGTACTTC. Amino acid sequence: CASSYTVKGLAGGKYEQYF.

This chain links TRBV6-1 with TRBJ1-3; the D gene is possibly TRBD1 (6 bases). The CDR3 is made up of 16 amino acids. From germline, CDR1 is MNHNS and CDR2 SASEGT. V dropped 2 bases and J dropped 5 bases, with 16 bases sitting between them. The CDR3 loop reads CASSEYRTGTRNTIYF. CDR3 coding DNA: TGTGCCAGCAGTGAATATCGGACCGGGACACGAAACACCATATATTTT.

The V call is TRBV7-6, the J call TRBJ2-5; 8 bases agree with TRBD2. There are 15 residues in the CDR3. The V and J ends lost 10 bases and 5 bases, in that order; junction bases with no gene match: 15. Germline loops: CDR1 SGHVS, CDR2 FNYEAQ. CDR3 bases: TGTGCCATACGGGAGGGATCCCCGAAGTGGGAGACCCAGTACTTC. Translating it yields CAIREGSPKWETQYF.

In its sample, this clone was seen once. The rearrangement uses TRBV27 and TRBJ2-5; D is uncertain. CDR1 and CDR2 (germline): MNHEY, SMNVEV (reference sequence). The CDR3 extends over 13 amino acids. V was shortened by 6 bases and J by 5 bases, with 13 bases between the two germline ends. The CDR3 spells CASRHTLAETQYF. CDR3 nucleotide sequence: TGTGCCAGCAGACATACGCTTGCCGAGACCCAGTACTTC.

This CDR3 is CASRTSGGSETQYF. The CDR3 DNA is TGTGCCAGCAGGACTAGCGGGGGATCGGAGACCCAGTACTTC. The genes are TRBV6-5 and TRBJ2-5; 12 positions agree with TRBD2. The CDR3 runs to 14 residues. The trim removed 6 bases at V and 5 bases at J, leaving 4 bases unmatched. Germline V CDR1 and CDR2: MNHEY, SVGAGI.

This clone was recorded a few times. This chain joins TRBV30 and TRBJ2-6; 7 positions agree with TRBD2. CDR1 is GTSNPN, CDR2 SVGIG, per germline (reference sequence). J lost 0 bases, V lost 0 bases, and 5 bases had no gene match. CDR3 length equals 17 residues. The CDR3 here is CAWSVGGSNSGANVLTF. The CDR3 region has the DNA TGTGCCTGGAGTGTGGGGGGGTCCAACTCTGGGGCCAACGTCCTGACTTTC.

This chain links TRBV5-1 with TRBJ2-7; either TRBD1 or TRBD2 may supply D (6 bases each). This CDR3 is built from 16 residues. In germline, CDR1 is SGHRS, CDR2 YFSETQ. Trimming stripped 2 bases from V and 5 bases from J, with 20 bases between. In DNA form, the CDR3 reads TGCGCCAGCAGCTTCCTCCCCCTCGGGGGCGTCGACGAGCAGTACTTC. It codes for CASSFLPLGGVDEQYF.

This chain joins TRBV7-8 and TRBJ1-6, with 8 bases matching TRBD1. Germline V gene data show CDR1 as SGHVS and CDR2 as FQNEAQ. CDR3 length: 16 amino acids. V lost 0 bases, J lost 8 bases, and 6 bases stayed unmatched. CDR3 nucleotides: TGTGCCAGCAGCTTAGCCCCGGGACAGGCATATTCACCCCTCCACTTT. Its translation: CASSLAPGQAYSPLHF.

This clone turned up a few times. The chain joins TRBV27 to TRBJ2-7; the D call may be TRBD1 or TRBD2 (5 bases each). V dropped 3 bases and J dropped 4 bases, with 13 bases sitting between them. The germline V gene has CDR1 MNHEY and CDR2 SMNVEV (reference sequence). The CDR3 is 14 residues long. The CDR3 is CASSFSSGTYEQYF. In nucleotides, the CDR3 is TGTGCCAGCAGTTTCAGTTCCGGGACGTACGAGCAGTACTTC.

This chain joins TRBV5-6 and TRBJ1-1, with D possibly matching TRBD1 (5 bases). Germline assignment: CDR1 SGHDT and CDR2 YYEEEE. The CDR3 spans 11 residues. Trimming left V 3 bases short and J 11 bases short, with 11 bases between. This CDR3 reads CASSSGRRAFF. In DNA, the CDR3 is TGTGCCAGCAGCTCAGGGAGACGGGCTTTCTTT.

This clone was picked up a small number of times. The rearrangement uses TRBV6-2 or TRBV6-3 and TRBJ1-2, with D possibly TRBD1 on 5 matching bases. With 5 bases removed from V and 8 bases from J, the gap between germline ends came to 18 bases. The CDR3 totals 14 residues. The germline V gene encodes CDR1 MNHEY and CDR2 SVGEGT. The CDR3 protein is CASSLGRGVQGYTF. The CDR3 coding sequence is TGTGCCAGCAGTCTGGGAAGGGGCGTGCAAGGCTACACCTTC.

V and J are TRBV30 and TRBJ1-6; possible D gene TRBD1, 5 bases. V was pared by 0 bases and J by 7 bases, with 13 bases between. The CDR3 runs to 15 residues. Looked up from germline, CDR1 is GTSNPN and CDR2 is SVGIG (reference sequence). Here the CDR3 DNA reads TGTGCCTGGAGTGTTGGGGGAAAGGGAAATTCACCCCTCCACTTT. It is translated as CAWSVGGKGNSPLHF. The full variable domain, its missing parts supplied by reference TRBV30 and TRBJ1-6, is SQTIHQWPATLVQPVGSPLSLECTVEGTSNPNLYWYRQAAGRGLQLLFYSVGIGQISSEVPQNLSASRPQDRQFILSSKKLLLSDSGFYLCAWSVGGKGNSPLHFGNGTRLTVT.

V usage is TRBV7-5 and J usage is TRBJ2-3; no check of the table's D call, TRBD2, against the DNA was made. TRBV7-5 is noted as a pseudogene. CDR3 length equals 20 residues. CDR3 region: CARSLGGCWTSGGPPTTQYF. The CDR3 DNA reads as TGTGCCAGAAGCTTAGGTGGTTGTTGGACTAGCGGGGGGCCTCCTACTACGCAGTATTTT.